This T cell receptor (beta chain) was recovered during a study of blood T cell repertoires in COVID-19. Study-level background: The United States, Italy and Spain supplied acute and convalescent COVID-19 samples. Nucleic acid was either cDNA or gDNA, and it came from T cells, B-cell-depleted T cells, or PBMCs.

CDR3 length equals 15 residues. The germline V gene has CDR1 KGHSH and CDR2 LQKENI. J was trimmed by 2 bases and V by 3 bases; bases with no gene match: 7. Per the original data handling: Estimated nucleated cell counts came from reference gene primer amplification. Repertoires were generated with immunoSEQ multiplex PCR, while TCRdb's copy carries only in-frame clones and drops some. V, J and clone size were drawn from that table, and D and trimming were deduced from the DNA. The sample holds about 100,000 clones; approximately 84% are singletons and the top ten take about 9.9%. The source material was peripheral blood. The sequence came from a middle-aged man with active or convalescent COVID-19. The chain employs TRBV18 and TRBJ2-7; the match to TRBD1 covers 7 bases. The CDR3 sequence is CASSPIQGPTYEQYF. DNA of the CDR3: TGTGCCAGCTCACCGATACAGGGGCCCACCTACGAGCAGTACTTC.